This T cell receptor (beta chain) emerged from a study of cytomegalovirus exposure and HLA in healthy donors. Germline assignment: CDR1 LNHDA and CDR2 SQIVND (reference sequence). The germline V and J ends were trimmed by 3 bases and 7 bases, with 18 bases remaining between them. This CDR3 has 15 residues. Use of 60 Vbeta and 13 Jbeta primers characterized the PCR. Profiled with immunoSEQ multiplex PCR; TCRdb holds only in-frame clones, not every one. Counted here are more than 110,000 clones, 65% to 80% occurring once; the ten biggest clones make up approximately 8.2%. The J gene is TRBJ1-2, the V gene TRBV19; D is unclear. The material sequenced was PBMCs. This sequence originates from a woman in her 50s in good health and CMV-seropositive. CDR3 residues: CASSIPGRQMRGYTF. The CDR3 nucleotides are TGTGCCAGTAGTATCCCGGGAAGGCAAATGCGTGGCTACACCTTC.